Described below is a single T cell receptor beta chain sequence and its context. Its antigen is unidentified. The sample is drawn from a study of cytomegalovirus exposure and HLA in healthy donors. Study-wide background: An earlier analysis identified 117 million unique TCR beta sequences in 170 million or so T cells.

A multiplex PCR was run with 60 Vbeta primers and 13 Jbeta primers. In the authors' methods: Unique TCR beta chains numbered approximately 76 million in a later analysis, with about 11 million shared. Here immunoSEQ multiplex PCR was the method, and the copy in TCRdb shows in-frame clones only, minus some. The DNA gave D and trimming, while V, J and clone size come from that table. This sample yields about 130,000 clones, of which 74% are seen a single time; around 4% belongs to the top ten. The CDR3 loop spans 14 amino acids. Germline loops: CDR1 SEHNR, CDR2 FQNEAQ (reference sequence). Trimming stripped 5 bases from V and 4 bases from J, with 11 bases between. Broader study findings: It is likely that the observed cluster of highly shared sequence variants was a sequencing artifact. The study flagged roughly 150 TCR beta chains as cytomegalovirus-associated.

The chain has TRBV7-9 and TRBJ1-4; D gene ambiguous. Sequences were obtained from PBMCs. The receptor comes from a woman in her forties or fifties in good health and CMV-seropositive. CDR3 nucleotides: TGTGCCAGCAGCCCTCGGGGTGATAATGAAAAACTGTTTTTT. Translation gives CASSPRGDNEKLFF.